These 24 T cell receptor beta chains came from one sample sequenced in a study of Ad26.COV2.S vaccination and SARS-CoV-2 variants. Treatment of the sample: some 19 received Ad26.COV2.S at low or high dose, single or two shots; roughly five received placebo; per-sample allocation not given. Each sample was drawn 63 days after the first injection (of vaccine or placebo). The protocol was immunoSEQ multiplex PCR, while the TCRdb copy is restricted to in-frame clones and leaves out a portion. Of 400,000 to 450,000 clones detected, more than 80% appear once; the ten largest clones hold 12%. The material was peripheral blood, obtained in a trial of Ad26.COV2.S vaccine versus placebo. The origin of the receptors is a person aged 18-60 years who received the Ad26.COV2.S COVID-19 vaccine or a placebo.

J is TRBJ1-2 and V is TRBV30; maybe TRBD1 (5 bases). The V gene lost 3 bases and the J gene lost 4 bases, with 15 bases spanning the gap. The CDR3 is 14 amino acids. Looked up from germline, CDR1 is GTSNPN and CDR2 is SVGIG (reference sequence). CDR3 residues: CAWRTGRFIYGYTF. In nucleotides, the CDR3 is TGTGCCTGGAGAACAGGTCGATTTATCTATGGCTACACCTTC.

The chain carries TRBV18 and TRBJ1-1; D not resolved. The CDR3 has 15 residues. Germline V gene sequence: CDR1 KGHSH, CDR2 LQKENI. V shed 0 bases and J shed 0 bases, with 8 bases lying between them. CDR3: CASSPPNGMNTEAFF. In nucleotides, the CDR3 is TGTGCCAGCTCACCACCGAACGGAATGAACACTGAAGCTTTCTTT.

The gene calls are TRBV5-1 and TRBJ2-1, with 8 bases lining up with TRBD2. Germline V CDR1 and CDR2: SGHRS, YFSETQ. The CDR3 consists of 15 residues. With 7 bases clipped from V and 4 bases from J, the junction kept 10 bases outside the gene matches. The CDR3 coding sequence is TGCGCCAGCGGGAGCGGGAGCGCCCCGTACAATGAGCAGTTCTTC. Translation gives CASGSGSAPYNEQFF.

The V call is TRBV5-4, the J call TRBJ2-1, with D possibly TRBD2 on 6 matching bases. Trimming stripped 1 base from V and 5 bases from J, with 16 bases between. The CDR3 has 16 amino acids. Looked up from germline, CDR1 is SGHNT and CDR2 is YYREEE (reference sequence). CDR3 DNA: TGTGCCAGCAGCTTGCTGGGCGGGAACACGGACAATGAGCAGTTCTTC. This codes for CASSLLGGNTDNEQFF.

CDR3 DNA: TGTGCCAGCAGCCCGGGACAGCCCATCTATGGCTACACCTTC. Encoded protein: CASSPGQPIYGYTF. The chain has TRBV3-1 (or the pseudogene TRBV3-2) and TRBJ1-2, with 7 bases identical to TRBD1. V gave up 4 bases and J gave up 4 bases; unmatched junction bases: 6. Germline V gene data show CDR1 as LGHDT and CDR2 as YNNKEL (reference sequence). The CDR3 is made up of 14 amino acids.

The V and J genes are TRBV6-1 and TRBJ2-6; D uncertain. Trimming shortened V by 3 bases and J by 2 bases, and 5 bases separated the two germline ends. The length of the CDR3 is 14 residues. Germline V gives CDR1 MNHNS, CDR2 SASEGT. CDR3 DNA sequence: TGTGCCAGCAGTGATGGGGCTGGGGCCAACGTCCTGACTTTC. It codes for CASSDGAGANVLTF.

This clone has more than one count but fewer than ten. The J gene is TRBJ2-7, the V gene TRBV7-2; possible D gene TRBD1, 5 bases. Trimming stripped 2 bases from V and 6 bases from J, with 8 bases between. The CDR3 length is 12 residues. Germline CDR1 is SGHTA and CDR2 is FQGNSA. DNA for the CDR3: TGTGCCAGCAGCTTACAGGGTGGCGAGCAGTACTTC. Translated, it gives CASSLQGGEQYF.

The rearrangement links TRBV19 to TRBJ2-6; 8 bases are a match to TRBD1. Germline V gene sequence: CDR1 LNHDA, CDR2 SQIVND (reference sequence). V was clipped by 4 bases and J by 3 bases; unmatched bases: 2. The CDR3 has 15 amino acids. CDR3 sequence: CASSTRGLGANVLTF. CDR3 nucleotides: TGTGCCAGTAGTACCAGGGGGCTTGGGGCCAACGTCCTGACTTTC.

The rearrangement uses TRBV23-1 and TRBJ2-5; a weak D match, TRBD1 (5 bases). TRBV23-1 is noted as an ORF with a role that remains uncertain. Trimming took 0 bases from V and 3 from J, leaving 11 bases between them. The CDR3 loop spans 15 amino acids. CDR3 coding DNA: TGCGCCAGCAGTCAATCGGGGCAGGAAAAAGAGACCCAGTACTTC. It translates to CASSQSGQEKETQYF.

V is TRBV29-1 and J is TRBJ1-5, with 10 nucleotides matching TRBD1. Germline-derived CDR1 and CDR2 are SQVTM and ANQGSEA. V shed 6 bases, J shed 5 bases, and the junction held 7 bases outside the gene matches. The length of the CDR3 is 14 residues. The CDR3 DNA follows: TGCAGCGTGGGCGGACAGGGGGATTATCAGCCCCAGCATTTT. Its translation is CSVGGQGDYQPQHF. The full variable domain, rest sourced from reference TRBV29-1 and TRBJ1-5, is SAVISQKPSRDICQRGTSLTIQCQVDSQVTMMFWYRQQPGQSLTLIATANQGSEATYESGFVIDKFPISRPNLTFSTLTVSNMSPEDSSIYLCSVGGQGDYQPQHFGDGTRLSIL.

The gene calls are TRBV7-9 and TRBJ2-7; D gene uncertain. The V end was cut by 5 bases, the J end by 0 bases, with 11 bases between. Looked up from germline, CDR1 is SEHNR and CDR2 is FQNEAQ (reference sequence). The CDR3 is made up of 14 amino acids. CDR3 sequence: CASSQAIASYEQYF. CDR3 DNA sequence: TGTGCCAGCAGCCAAGCAATAGCCTCCTACGAGCAGTACTTC.

J is TRBJ2-1 and V is TRBV27, with 8 bases lining up with TRBD2. Germline values: CDR1 MNHEY, CDR2 SMNVEV (reference sequence). The CDR3 sequence is 18 residues long. V was clipped by 0 bases and J by 9 bases; unmatched bases: 16. CDR3 sequence (DNA): TGTGCCAGCAGTTTATCGTTTCTCGGGACTAGTAGTATTGGTGAGCAGTTCTTC. Amino acid sequence: CASSLSFLGTSSIGEQFF.

The chain uses TRBV5-1 and TRBJ2-7; tentative D call: TRBD2 (6 bases). The V and J ends lost 1 base and 1 base respectively, with 12 bases between them. Germline V gene lookup returns CDR1 SGHRS and CDR2 YFSETQ. This CDR3 region has 15 residues. CDR3 in amino acids: CASSLMGGSSYEQYF. CDR3 DNA sequence: TGCGCCAGCAGCTTGATGGGGGGATCATCCTACGAGCAGTACTTC.

The V call is TRBV3-1 (or the pseudogene TRBV3-2), the J call TRBJ2-5; TRBD2 agrees at 8 bases. Germline V gives CDR1 LGHDT, CDR2 YNNKEL (reference sequence). The V gene end was trimmed by 4 bases and the J gene end by 5 bases; junction bases not matched to a gene: 6. The CDR3 is 14 amino acids. CDR3 sequence reads: CASSRTSGRETQYF. The CDR3 DNA sequence: TGTGCCAGCAGCCGAACTAGCGGACGGGAGACCCAGTACTTC.

The J gene is TRBJ1-2, the V gene TRBV2; unclear D gene. Trimming removed 7 bases from V and 14 bases from J, with 26 bases in between. The germline V gene has CDR1 SNHLY and CDR2 FYNNEI. CDR3 length equals 14 residues. This CDR3 reads CASNGLHLLRARTF. CDR3 DNA sequence: TGTGCCAGCAATGGGCTTCACCTCCTAAGAGCTAGGACCTTC.

This sequence joins TRBV10-3 and TRBJ1-6; tentatively, D is TRBD1 (6 bases). Germline CDR1 reads ENHRY; CDR2 reads SYGVKD. This CDR3 has 15 amino acids. V dropped 6 bases and J dropped 10 bases, with 19 bases sitting between them. As DNA, the CDR3 is TGTGCCATCAGCCGCGAAACAGGGCTTGGCTCACCCCTCCACTTT. This sequence encodes CAISRETGLGSPLHF.

The V call is TRBV3-1 (or the pseudogene TRBV3-2), the J call TRBJ2-5, with D perhaps matching TRBD2 (6 bases). This CDR3 has 16 amino acids. In germline, CDR1 is LGHDT, CDR2 YNNKEL (reference sequence). Trimming took off 4 bases at V and 2 bases at J, with 17 bases between the two ends. The CDR3 protein is CASSPRPVGGQETQYF. CDR3 DNA sequence: TGTGCCAGCAGCCCCCGACCGGTGGGGGGACAAGAGACCCAGTACTTC.

With respect to this clone: Other DNA sequences in this specimen translate into the identical CDR3. The chain employs TRBV28 and TRBJ1-2; D not certain. Trimming left V 3 bases short and J 1 base short, with 6 bases between. From germline, CDR1 is MDHEN and CDR2 SYDVKM. The length of the CDR3 is 13 residues. The CDR3 spells CASSFVHNYGYTF. The CDR3 DNA reads as TGTGCCAGCAGTTTCGTCCATAACTATGGCTACACCTTC.

This clone was seen a single time. The chain uses TRBV6-6 and TRBJ2-3; tentatively, D is TRBD1 (5 bases). Deletions cut 2 bases from V and 1 base from J, with 13 bases between. In germline, CDR1 is MNHNY, CDR2 SVGAGI (reference sequence). This CDR3 region has 16 residues. CDR3 DNA: TGTGCCAGCAGTTACGGGGCGACAAGCGGCACAGATACGCAGTATTTT. Translated: CASSYGATSGTDTQYF.

The V call is TRBV7-8, the J call TRBJ1-6, with D hard to call. Per the germline V gene, CDR1 is SGHVS and CDR2 is FQNEAQ. V was cut by 5 bases and J by 7 bases, with 9 bases left in between. CDR3 size: 13 residues. Written as DNA, the CDR3 is TGTGCCAGCAGCAACCTGTACAATTCACCCCTCCACTTT. It codes for CASSNLYNSPLHF.

The chain joins TRBV10-3 to TRBJ2-1; TRBD2 matches 12 bases. Germline lookup yields CDR1 ENHRY and CDR2 SYGVKD. The CDR3 totals 14 residues. Trimming cost V 10 bases and J 8 bases; bases outside gene matches: 9. The CDR3 DNA sequence: TGTGCCACCTCCGCGACTAGCGGGAGTGATGAGCAGTTCTTC. Amino acid sequence: CATSATSGSDEQFF.

The chain is built from TRBV15 and TRBJ1-1; D is undetermined. V was trimmed by 0 bases and J by 10 bases, leaving 12 bases between them. This CDR3 comprises 13 residues. Germline CDR1 and CDR2: LNHNV and YYDKDF (reference sequence). CDR3 bases: TGTGCCACCAGCAGAGATCGGGCCAGCGGAGCTTTCTTT. It translates to CATSRDRASGAFF.

The chain is built from TRBV28 and TRBJ1-1, with TRBD1 as a possible D gene (5 bases). Germline V gene data show CDR1 as MDHEN and CDR2 as SYDVKM. CDR3 length: 15 amino acids. V dropped 5 bases and J dropped 1 base, with 14 bases sitting between them. The CDR3 sequence: CASSPIGTTNTEAFF. The CDR3 DNA follows: TGTGCCAGCAGTCCAATAGGGACCACGAACACTGAAGCTTTCTTT. The full variable domain, completed using reference TRBV28 and TRBJ1-1, is DVKVTQSSRYLVKRTGEKVFLECVQDMDHENMFWYRQDPGLGLRLIYFSYDVKMKEKGDIPEGYSVSREKKERFSLILESASTNQTSMYLCASSPIGTTNTEAFFGQGTRLTVV.

The rearrangement joins TRBV7-9 to TRBJ1-1; D is uncertain. Trimming took 3 bases from V and 10 from J, leaving 12 bases between them. Germline lookup yields CDR1 SEHNR and CDR2 FQNEAQ (reference sequence). CDR3 length equals 12 residues. As DNA, the CDR3 is TGTGCCAGCAGCTTCGGAGATCGGGTAGCTTTCTTT. It encodes CASSFGDRVAFF.